This entry concerns a single TCR beta chain. TCRdb re-called the 5' RACE reads through MiXCR, storing one row per CDR3 protein. The sample consists of 1.5 million to 2 million distinct CDR3 sequences, less than 40% of them appearing once. V lost 6 bases and J lost 6; bases outside the gene matches: 9. The germline CDR1 and CDR2 sequences are MNHEY and SVGEGT. The CDR3 length is 16 residues. This sample was taken from a study of identical twins. This chain links TRBV6-2 or TRBV6-3 with TRBJ1-6; 9 bases match TRBD1. The sequence was obtained from a newborn girl in good health. Source material: cord blood. CDR3: CASSRAGQGPNSPLHF. CDR3 nucleotides: TGTGCCAGCAGCAGAGCGGGACAGGGCCCTAATTCACCCCTCCACTTT.